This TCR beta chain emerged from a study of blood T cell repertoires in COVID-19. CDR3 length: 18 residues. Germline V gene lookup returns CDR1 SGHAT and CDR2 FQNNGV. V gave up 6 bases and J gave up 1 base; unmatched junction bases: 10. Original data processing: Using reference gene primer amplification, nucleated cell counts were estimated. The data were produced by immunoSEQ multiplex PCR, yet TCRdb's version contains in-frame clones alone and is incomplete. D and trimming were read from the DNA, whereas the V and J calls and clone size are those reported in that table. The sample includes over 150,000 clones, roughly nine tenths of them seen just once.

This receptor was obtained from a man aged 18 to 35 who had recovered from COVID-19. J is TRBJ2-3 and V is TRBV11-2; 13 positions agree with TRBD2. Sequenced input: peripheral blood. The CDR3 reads CASSPGTSGNLRTDTQYF. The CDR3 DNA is TGTGCCAGCAGTCCCGGGACTAGCGGGAACCTCCGCACAGATACGCAGTATTTT.